This T cell receptor beta chain was captured by sequencing in a study of T cells in tumors after PD-1 blockade. Study background: No patient had prior checkpoint blockade, systemic immunosuppression, or radiotherapy within 4 weeks. Blood samples averaged about 120,000 templates (range about 23,000-280,000) and 35,000 to 40,000 unique clonotypes. Study outcomes and limitations: Blood contained 35% to 50% of the tumor's TCR clonotypes.

Profiled with immunoSEQ multiplex PCR; TCRdb holds only in-frame clones, not every one. Of about 24,000 clones listed, roughly 82% were seen once; the top ten hold less than 15%. J lost 0 bases, V lost 4 bases, and 7 bases had no gene match. This CDR3 spans 15 amino acids. CDR1 SQVTM and CDR2 ANQGSEA come from the germline V gene. Of note for this clone: Its matching antigen is unknown.

V gene TRBV29-1 combines with J gene TRBJ1-2; 8 bases are a match to TRBD1. The source material was PBMCs, sampled after anti-PD-1 treatment. The receptor's source is a human donor with basal cell carcinoma. CDR3 amino acids: CSVGMGQATNYGYTF. The CDR3 bases are TGCAGCGTTGGAATGGGACAGGCGACTAACTATGGCTACACCTTC.